The entry below describes one T cell receptor (beta chain). The antigen remains undetermined. TCRdb re-analysed the reads in MiXCR, keeping a single row per CDR3 protein. The sample lists about 900,000 distinct CDR3 sequences; about a third were seen once. This sample was taken from a study of T cell repertoires in cytomegalovirus infection. The CDR3 has 16 residues. Trimming took 6 bases from V and 4 from J, leaving 19 bases between them. Specimen: cultured CD8+ T cells from PBMCs, collected from culture after CMV antigen stimulation. The chain joins TRBV12-3 or TRBV12-4 to TRBJ1-3; tentative D call: TRBD1 (5 bases). This receptor was identified in a human donor in good health (CMV status not recorded). Some clones in this sample may be carry-over from other donors' samples. The CDR3: CASSSTDSDVGNTIYF. The CDR3 bases are TGTGCCAGCAGCTCCACCGACAGTGACGTGGGAAACACCATATATTTT.